This TCR beta chain was identified in a study of blood T cell repertoires in COVID-19 (TCRdb year 2020). With regard to the full study: Collaborator samples came from the United States, Italy and Spain and covered acute and convalescent phases of COVID-19. The prospective study material was composed of cDNA or gDNA derived from T cells, B-cell-depleted T cells, or PBMCs. The dataset comprised deeply sampled blood TCRbeta repertoires from subjects exposed to, actively infected with, or recovered from COVID-19. The repertoires were released in a freely available public database intended as a resource for research on the immune response to SARS-CoV-2. The samples were drawn from the first 160 participants of the ongoing ImmuneRACE study and from more than 1,000 subjects provided by 6 global collaborators. Nearly every sample came with metadata listing a de-identified subject ID, COVID-19 status, age in years and sex. Where HLA class I and class II types were available, the types were taken from metadata supplied by the sample provider, not from assay-based typing.

TCRbeta CDR3 regions were amplified from genomic DNA by means of the immunoSEQ Assay, a bias-controlled multiplex PCR. On the authors' methods: Within the assay, amplification of reference gene primers was used to estimate how many nucleated cells each sample contained. Sequence reads were collapsed and filtered to measure the absolute abundance of every unique TCRbeta CDR3 rearrangement. Productive Simpson clonality was computed per sample as the square root of Simpson's diversity index over productive rearrangements. TCRdb took over this immuneACCESS table, retaining in-frame rearrangements with V and J assigned. Such tables are incomplete; in checked studies, under half of the missing clones stem from an unresolved V gene, and the remainder is unexplained. The DNA was the basis for D and trimming; V, J and clone size are from that table. The sample table records under 250,000 clones; around 90% of these occur just once. The top ten clonotypes cover over 0.8% of the sample.

To note about this clone: Its antigen is unknown. No base qualities exist here, and no much larger clone lies one base off it.

One collaborating source in Seattle enrolled patients while the patients were actively infected and followed the patients over time throughout the course of disease. The collaborating institutions used their own protocols to collect whole blood in K2EDTA tubes. For TCRbeta analysis, collaborators shipped samples as frozen whole blood, isolated PBMCs, or DNA extracted from either of those sample types. V and J are truncated by 4 bases and 2 bases respectively, leaving an intervening sequence of 8 bases. The CDR3 measures 13 amino acids from cysteine to phenylalanine. Only the CDR3 region is kept as DNA, spanning 39 bases read in frame from base 1. CDR1 and CDR2 are read off the germline V gene as MGHDK and SYGVNS. Paper-wide results and their limitations: The quantity of clinical and demographic metadata differed by source and by participant and was supplied without curation.

This clonotype was sampled from a man aged 25 to 40 with COVID-19, enrolled during active disease. The specimen was peripheral blood. This sequence uses TRBV25-1 and TRBJ1-2; no D gene is confidently identified. The CDR3 protein: CASSVSENYGYTF. The DNA sequence is as follows: TGTGCCAGCAGTGTTTCCGAGAACTATGGCTACACCTTC.